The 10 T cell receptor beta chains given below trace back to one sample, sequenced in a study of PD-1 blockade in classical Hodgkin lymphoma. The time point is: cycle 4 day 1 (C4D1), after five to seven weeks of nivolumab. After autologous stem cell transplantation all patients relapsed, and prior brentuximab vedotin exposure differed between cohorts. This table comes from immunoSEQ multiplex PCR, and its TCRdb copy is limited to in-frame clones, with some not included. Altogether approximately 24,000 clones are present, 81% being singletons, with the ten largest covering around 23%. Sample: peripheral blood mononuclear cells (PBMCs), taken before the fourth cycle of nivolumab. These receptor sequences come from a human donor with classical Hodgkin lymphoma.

The CDR3 spells CASSLATGTPYTEAFF. The CDR3 DNA sequence: TGTGCCAGCTCACTAGCAACCGGGACACCTTACACTGAAGCTTTCTTT. The chain is built from TRBV18 and TRBJ1-1; D is possibly TRBD1 (6 bases). In germline, CDR1 is KGHSH, CDR2 LQKENI. There are 16 residues in the CDR3. V was trimmed by 4 bases and J by 3 bases, leaving 18 bases between them.

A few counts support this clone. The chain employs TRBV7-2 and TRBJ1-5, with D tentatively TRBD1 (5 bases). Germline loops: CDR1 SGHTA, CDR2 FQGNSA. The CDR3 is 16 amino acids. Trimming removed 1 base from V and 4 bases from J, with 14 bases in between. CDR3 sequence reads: CASSLGGSEGNQPQHF. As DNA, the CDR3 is TGTGCCAGCAGCTTAGGGGGCTCAGAGGGGAATCAGCCCCAGCATTTT.

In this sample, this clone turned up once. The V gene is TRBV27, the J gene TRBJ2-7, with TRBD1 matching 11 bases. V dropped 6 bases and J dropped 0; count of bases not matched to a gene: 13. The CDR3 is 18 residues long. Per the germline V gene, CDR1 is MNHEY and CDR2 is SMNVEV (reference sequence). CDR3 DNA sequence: TGTGCCAGCAGCCTAGCGCCATTGGGACAGGGGGTCTCCTACGAGCAGTACTTC. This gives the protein CASSLAPLGQGVSYEQYF.

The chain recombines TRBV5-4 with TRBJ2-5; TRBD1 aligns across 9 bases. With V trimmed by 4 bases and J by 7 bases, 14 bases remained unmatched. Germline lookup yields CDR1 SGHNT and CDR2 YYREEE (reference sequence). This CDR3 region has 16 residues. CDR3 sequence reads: CASSPDRGAFQTTQYF. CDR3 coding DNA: TGTGCCAGCAGCCCCGACAGGGGGGCCTTCCAAACGACCCAGTACTTC.

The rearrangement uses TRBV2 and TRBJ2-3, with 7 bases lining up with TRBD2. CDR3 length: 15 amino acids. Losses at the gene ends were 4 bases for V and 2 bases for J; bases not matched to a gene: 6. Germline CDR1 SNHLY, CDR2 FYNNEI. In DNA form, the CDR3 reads TGTGCCAGCAGTGGAGGGAGGGTGAACACAGATACGCAGTATTTT. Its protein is CASSGGRVNTDTQYF.

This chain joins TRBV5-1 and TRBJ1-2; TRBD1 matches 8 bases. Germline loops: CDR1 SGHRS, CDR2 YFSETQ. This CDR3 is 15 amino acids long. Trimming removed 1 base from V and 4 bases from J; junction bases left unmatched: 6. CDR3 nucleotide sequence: TGCGCCAGCAGCTTGAGGACAGGGTATGGCTATGGCTACACCTTC. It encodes CASSLRTGYGYGYTF.

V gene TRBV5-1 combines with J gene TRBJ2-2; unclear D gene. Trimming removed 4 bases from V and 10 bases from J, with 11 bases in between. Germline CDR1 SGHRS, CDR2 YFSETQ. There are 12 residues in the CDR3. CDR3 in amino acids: CASSEDLAELFF. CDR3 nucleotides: TGCGCCAGCAGCGAGGACCTGGCGGAGCTGTTTTTT.

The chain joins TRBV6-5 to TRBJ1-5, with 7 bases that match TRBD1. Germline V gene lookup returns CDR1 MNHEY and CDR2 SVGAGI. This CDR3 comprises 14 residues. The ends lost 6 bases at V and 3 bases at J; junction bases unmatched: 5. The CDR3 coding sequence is TGTGCCAGCAGAGAAACAGGGGACAATCAGCCCCAGCATTTT. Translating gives CASRETGDNQPQHF.

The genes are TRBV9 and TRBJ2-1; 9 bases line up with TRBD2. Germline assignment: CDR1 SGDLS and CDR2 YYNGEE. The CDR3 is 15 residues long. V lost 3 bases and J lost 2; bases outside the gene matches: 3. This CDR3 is CASSERGDPYNEQFF. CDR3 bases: TGTGCCAGCAGCGAGCGGGGGGATCCCTACAATGAGCAGTTCTTC.

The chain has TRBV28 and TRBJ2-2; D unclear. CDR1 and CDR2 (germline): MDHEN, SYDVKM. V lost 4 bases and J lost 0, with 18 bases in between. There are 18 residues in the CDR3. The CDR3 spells CASSSRTALMANTGELFF. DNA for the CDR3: TGTGCCAGCAGTTCACGGACGGCCCTGATGGCGAACACCGGGGAGCTGTTTTTT. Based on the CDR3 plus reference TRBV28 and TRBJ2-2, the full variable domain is DVKVTQSSRYLVKRTGEKVFLECVQDMDHENMFWYRQDPGLGLRLIYFSYDVKMKEKGDIPEGYSVSREKKERFSLILESASTNQTSMYLCASSSRTALMANTGELFFGEGSRLTVL.